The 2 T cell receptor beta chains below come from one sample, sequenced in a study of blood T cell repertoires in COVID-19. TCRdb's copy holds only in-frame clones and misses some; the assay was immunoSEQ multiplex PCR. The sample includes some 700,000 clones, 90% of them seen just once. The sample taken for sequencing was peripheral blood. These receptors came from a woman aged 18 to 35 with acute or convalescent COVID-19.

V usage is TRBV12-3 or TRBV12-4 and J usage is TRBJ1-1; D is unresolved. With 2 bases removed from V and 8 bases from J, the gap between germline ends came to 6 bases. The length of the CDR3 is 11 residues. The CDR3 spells CASSLREEAFF. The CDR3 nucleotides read TGTGCCAGCAGTTTACGGGAGGAAGCTTTCTTT.

Here the CDR3 DNA reads TGTGCCAGCAGCTTAGGGGACAGTTCCAACGAGCAGTACTTC. Protein sequence: CASSLGDSSNEQYF. This chain links TRBV13 with TRBJ2-7; tentatively, D is TRBD1 (6 bases). Trimming removed 0 bases from V and 5 bases from J, with 11 bases in between. From germline, CDR1 is PRHDT and CDR2 FYEKMQ (reference sequence). The CDR3 is made up of 14 amino acids.